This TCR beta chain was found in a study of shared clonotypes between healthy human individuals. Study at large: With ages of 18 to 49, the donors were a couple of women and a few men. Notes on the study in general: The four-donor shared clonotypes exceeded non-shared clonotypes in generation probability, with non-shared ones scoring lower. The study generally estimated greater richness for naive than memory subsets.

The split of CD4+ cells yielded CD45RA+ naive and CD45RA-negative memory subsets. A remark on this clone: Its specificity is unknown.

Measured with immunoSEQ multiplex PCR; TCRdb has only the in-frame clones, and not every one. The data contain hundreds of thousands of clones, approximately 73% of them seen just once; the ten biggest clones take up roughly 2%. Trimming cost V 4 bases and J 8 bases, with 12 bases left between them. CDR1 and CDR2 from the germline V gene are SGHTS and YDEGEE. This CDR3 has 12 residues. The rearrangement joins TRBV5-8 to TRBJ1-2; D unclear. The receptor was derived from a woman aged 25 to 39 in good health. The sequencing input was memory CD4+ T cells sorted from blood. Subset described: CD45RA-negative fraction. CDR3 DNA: TGTGCCAGCAGCACCTCCGCTCGCGGCTACACCTTC. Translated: CASSTSARGYTF.